This T cell receptor beta chain was sequenced in a study of CD8 T cells in ankylosing spondylitis. Germline-derived CDR1 and CDR2 are MNHNS and SASEGT. The junction had 11 bases not matched to a gene; V was cut back by 6 bases and J by 4 bases. The CDR3 has 15 amino acids. A note on this clonotype: Its antigen remains unidentified.

Via MiXCR, TCRdb re-called the 5' RACE reads, giving one row per CDR3 protein. The data show approximately 550,000 distinct CDR3 sequences, 9.5% to 15% seen once. Study observations and caveats: Significantly higher representation of disease-linked clones was reported for matched ankylosing spondylitis synovial fluid. A TCR beta motif of eight or nine highly homologous variants seemed to mark ankylosing spondylitis blood.

Sequencing was done on a sample of blood, either unsorted or a sorted T cell fraction (not recorded which). This sequence joins TRBV6-1 and TRBJ1-2; 7 positions agree with TRBD1. The TCR sequence derives from a male donor with ankylosing spondylitis. CDR3 nucleotides: TGTGCCAGCAGGGACAGGATCTATACGAGCTATGGCTACACCTTC. Amino acid sequence: CASRDRIYTSYGYTF.